These 18 T cell receptor beta chains came from one sample sequenced in a study of CD8 T cells in Susac syndrome. RNA totalling roughly 0.5 to 1 ug underwent reverse transcription with random hexamers. TCRdb analysed the immunoSEQ multiplex PCR reads with MiXCR anew, one entry per CDR3 protein. The table records just under 150,000 distinct CDR3 sequences, roughly 94% of them present only once. Sequenced material: CD4+ T cells from PBMCs. These receptors all come from a human donor in good health.

The chain has TRBV6-6 and TRBJ1-2; 9 nucleotides agree with TRBD1. V shed 6 bases and J 5 bases; nucleotides not matched to a gene: 13. Germline loops: CDR1 MNHNY, CDR2 SVGAGI (reference sequence). The CDR3 is 16 amino acids. DNA for the CDR3: TGTGCCAGCAGGAAGGACAGGGGTGTGGAACTTTATGGCTACACCTTC. Translated: CASRKDRGVELYGYTF.

In this sample, this clonotype turned up once. The chain links TRBV29-1 to TRBJ1-1; 10 bases fit TRBD1. CDR3 length equals 13 residues. The V gene end was trimmed by 7 bases and the J gene end by 3 bases; junction bases not matched to a gene: 5. Germline V gives CDR1 SQVTM, CDR2 ANQGSEA. DNA for the CDR3: TGCAGCGCGGCCGGGACAGGGGACACTGAAGCTTTCTTT. Amino acid sequence: CSAAGTGDTEAFF. Complete variable domain (other parts from reference TRBV29-1 and TRBJ1-1): SAVISQKPSRDICQRGTSLTIQCQVDSQVTMMFWYRQQPGQSLTLIATANQGSEATYESGFVIDKFPISRPNLTFSTLTVSNMSPEDSSIYLCSAAGTGDTEAFFGQGTRLTVV.

The chain has TRBV6-2 or TRBV6-3 and TRBJ2-1; 12 bases match TRBD2. CDR3 length equals 17 residues. Losses at the gene ends were 5 bases for V and 0 bases for J; bases not matched to a gene: 5. Germline V gene data show CDR1 as MNHEY and CDR2 as SVGEGT. DNA for the CDR3: TGTGCCAGCAGTCTAGGACTAGCGGGATCCTCCTACAATGAGCAGTTCTTC. Its translation: CASSLGLAGSSYNEQFF.

The rearrangement links TRBV7-2 to TRBJ1-1, with D possibly matching TRBD1 (5 bases). The CDR3 runs to 14 residues. Looked up from germline, CDR1 is SGHTA and CDR2 is FQGNSA. Trimming stripped 3 bases from V and 3 bases from J, with 11 bases between. Written as DNA, the CDR3 is TGTGCCAGCAGCTTCGGGGGATCGCACACTGAAGCTTTCTTT. It specifies CASSFGGSHTEAFF.

The V and J genes are TRBV3-1 and TRBJ2-3; D is uncertain. The CDR3 covers 12 residues. Per the germline V gene, CDR1 is LGHDT and CDR2 is YNNKEL (reference sequence). V was clipped by 2 bases and J by 4 bases, with 4 bases between them. The DNA of the CDR3 is TGTGCCAGCAGCCAACTGTCAGATACGCAGTATTTT. Protein: CASSQLSDTQYF.

The chain has TRBV7-8 and TRBJ2-7, with D tentatively TRBD1 (5 bases). V was trimmed by 5 bases and J by 1 base, leaving 18 bases between them. This CDR3 has 16 amino acids. Looked up from germline, CDR1 is SGHVS and CDR2 is FQNEAQ. CDR3 bases: TGTGCCAGCAGCGTACTCAGGGTTGTGTCGTCCTACGAGCAGTACTTC. Its protein is CASSVLRVVSSYEQYF.

V gene TRBV30 combines with J gene TRBJ1-1; D call uncertain. Germline V CDR1 and CDR2: GTSNPN, SVGIG (reference sequence). V dropped 0 bases and J dropped 7 bases, with 21 bases sitting between them. This CDR3 has 16 amino acids. The CDR3 DNA follows: TGTGCCTGGAGTGTACGCCGCAGAGGGAGGTACGTTGAAGCTTTCTTT. Protein product: CAWSVRRRGRYVEAFF.

The chain carries TRBV27 and TRBJ2-2; D is unclear. The CDR3 consists of 13 residues. The germline V and J ends were trimmed by 5 bases and 1 base, with 5 bases remaining between them. Germline lookup yields CDR1 MNHEY and CDR2 SMNVEV (reference sequence). The CDR3 bases are TGTGCCAGCAGTCGGAAGAACACCGGGGAGCTGTTTTTT. Its protein product is CASSRKNTGELFF.

V is TRBV27 and J is TRBJ2-3, with D unclear. Between the trimmed V and J ends, which lost 0 bases and 5 bases, there was a span of 18 bases. The germline gives CDR1 MNHEY, CDR2 SMNVEV (reference sequence). This CDR3 contains 17 residues. The CDR3 sequence is CASSLSEPRFSGDTQYF. CDR3 nucleotide sequence: TGTGCCAGCAGTTTATCTGAGCCCAGGTTTTCGGGAGATACGCAGTATTTT.

The V and J genes are TRBV20-1 and TRBJ1-5, with D possibly TRBD1 on 6 matching bases. V was clipped by 3 bases and J by 4 bases, with 10 bases between them. The germline V gene has CDR1 DFQATT and CDR2 SNEGSKA (reference sequence). This CDR3 spans 13 amino acids. The CDR3 coding sequence is TGCAGTGCTAGTGGACAGCTAAATCAGCCCCAGCATTTT. Its protein is CSASGQLNQPQHF.

The gene calls are TRBV6-1 and TRBJ1-5; 9 positions match TRBD1. V was clipped by 6 bases and J by 0 bases; unmatched bases: 15. Germline V gene sequence: CDR1 MNHNS, CDR2 SASEGT. This CDR3 region has 19 residues. The CDR3 nucleotides are TGTGCCAGCAGGGACAGGGGCACAACGACCCCTTATAGCAATCAGCCCCAGCATTTT. It yields the protein CASRDRGTTTPYSNQPQHF.

The chain recombines TRBV11-2 with TRBJ1-1; D gene ambiguous. V was shortened by 0 bases and J by 1 base, with 3 bases between the two germline ends. This CDR3 region has 13 residues. CDR1 and CDR2 (germline): SGHAT, FQNNGV. Written as DNA, the CDR3 is TGTGCCAGCAGCTTAGAAAGGAACACTGAAGCTTTCTTT. This encodes CASSLERNTEAFF.

In regard to this clonotype: The junction shows a germline mismatch at one end, possibly a read error. The chain has TRBV29-1 and TRBJ2-1, with 11 bases matching TRBD2. Germline CDR1 and CDR2: SQVTM and ANQGSEA. The CDR3 contains 14 residues. CDR3 region: CRVGGIAGGGEQFF. In DNA form, the CDR3 reads TGCAGGGTTGGGGGGATAGCGGGAGGGGGGGAGCAGTTCTTC.

The rearrangement uses TRBV24-1 and TRBJ2-2; D is ambiguous. The germline V gene encodes CDR1 KGHDR and CDR2 SFDVKD. V was shortened by 9 bases and J by 6 bases, with 7 bases between the two germline ends. CDR3 size: 11 residues. The CDR3 DNA is TGTGCCACCGGGGTGGCCGGGGAGCTGTTTTTT. Amino acids: CATGVAGELFF.

V and J are TRBV25-1 and TRBJ1-1, with D perhaps TRBD1 (6 bases). V was pared by 6 bases and J by 1 base, with 6 bases between. The CDR3 is made up of 12 amino acids. Germline lookup yields CDR1 MGHDK and CDR2 SYGVNS. Here the CDR3 reads CASRGANTEAFF. The CDR3 bases are TGTGCCAGCAGGGGGGCGAACACTGAAGCTTTCTTT.

This clonotype was observed a single time. V usage is TRBV18 and J usage is TRBJ2-1; 7 positions agree with TRBD2. The CDR3 extends over 16 amino acids. The J segment lost 3 bases and the V segment lost 3 bases, leaving 8 bases of the junction unmatched. Per germline, CDR1 KGHSH and CDR2 LQKENI. CDR3 sequence (DNA): TGTGCCAGCTCACCCCCTAGCGGACACATCTACAATGAGCAGTTCTTC. Protein sequence: CASSPPSGHIYNEQFF. The complete variable domain, with remaining parts taken from reference TRBV18 and TRBJ2-1, reads NAGVMQNPRHLVRRRGQEARLRCSPMKGHSHVYWYRQLPEEGLKFMVYLQKENIIDESGMPKERFSAEFPKEGPSILRIQQVVRGDSAAYFCASSPPSGHIYNEQFFGPGTRLTVL.

This clonotype has just one count. The chain combines TRBV20-1 with TRBJ2-1; 11 bases align to TRBD2. Germline V CDR1 and CDR2: DFQATT, SNEGSKA (reference sequence). This CDR3 is built from 15 residues. V was clipped by 5 bases and J by 5 bases; unmatched bases: 8. This CDR3 is CSAWTSGFVNNEQFF. In nucleotides, the CDR3 is TGCAGTGCTTGGACTAGCGGGTTTGTGAACAATGAGCAGTTCTTC.

This chain joins TRBV20-1 and TRBJ2-1, with 10 bases aligning to TRBD2. The germline V gene has CDR1 DFQATT and CDR2 SNEGSKA (reference sequence). V trimming: 0 bases; J trimming: 12 bases; junction bases outside the gene matches: 8. The CDR3 spans 14 residues. CDR3 DNA sequence: TGCAGTGCTAGAGATTCGGCTAGCGGGAGTTGGCAGTTCTTC. Encoded protein: CSARDSASGSWQFF.